Shown below are 19 T cell receptor beta chains from a single sample sequenced in a study of blood T cell repertoires in COVID-19. The assay was immunoSEQ multiplex PCR, and TCRdb's table has in-frame clones only and misses some. The table shows 270,000 or so clones, with roughly 90% occurring only once. The sequencing sample was made of peripheral blood. The receptors originated from a woman aged 25 to 39 with active or convalescent COVID-19.

The chain carries TRBV18 and TRBJ1-2, with no clear D. The length of the CDR3 is 14 residues. Germline V gives CDR1 KGHSH, CDR2 LQKENI. V dropped 3 bases and J dropped 2 bases, with 10 bases sitting between them. Here the CDR3 reads CASSPTGENYGYTF. The DNA for the CDR3 is TGTGCCAGCTCACCTACCGGGGAAAACTATGGCTACACCTTC.

This chain links TRBV10-2 with TRBJ1-1; D perhaps matches TRBD1 (6 bases). V was pared by 7 bases and J by 0 bases, with 12 bases between. Germline-derived CDR1 and CDR2 are WSHSY and SAAADI. The CDR3 is 14 amino acids. The CDR3 reads CASKSQGMNTEAFF. Written as DNA, the CDR3 is TGCGCCAGCAAGTCACAGGGAATGAACACTGAAGCTTTCTTT.

The chain is built from TRBV6-5 and TRBJ2-1; TRBD1 aligns across 8 bases. Germline V gene sequence: CDR1 MNHEY, CDR2 SVGAGI. J gave up 2 bases and V 7 bases, and 7 bases lay outside the gene matches. The CDR3 loop spans 15 amino acids. CDR3 region: CASTLDRGTYNEQFF. In DNA form, the CDR3 reads TGTGCCAGCACCCTCGACAGGGGAACCTACAATGAGCAGTTCTTC.

This sequence joins TRBV11-2 and TRBJ1-1, with D possibly being TRBD1 (5 bases). V gave up 5 bases and J gave up 2 bases, with 9 bases separating them. The CDR3 runs 13 residues. Germline loops: CDR1 SGHAT, CDR2 FQNNGV. The CDR3 DNA reads as TGTGCCAGCAGCACCAGGGTAAACACTGAAGCTTTCTTT. Its translation: CASSTRVNTEAFF. The complete variable domain, with remaining parts taken from reference TRBV11-2 and TRBJ1-1, reads EAGVAQSPRYKIIEKRQSVAFWCNPISGHATLYWYQQILGQGPKLLIQFQNNGVVDDSQLPKDRFSAERLKGVDSTLKIQPAKLEDSAVYLCASSTRVNTEAFFGQGTRLTVV.

V gene TRBV2 combines with J gene TRBJ2-5; 9 bases map to TRBD2. From germline, CDR1 is SNHLY and CDR2 FYNNEI. V was clipped by 4 bases and J by 2 bases; unmatched bases: 2. The CDR3 covers 14 residues. DNA of the CDR3: TGTGCCAGCAGTGGGACTAGCGTTCAAGAGACCCAGTACTTC. Translated, it gives CASSGTSVQETQYF.

This chain connects TRBV12-3 or TRBV12-4 to TRBJ1-2; a possible D gene is TRBD1 (6 bases). The CDR3 is made up of 12 amino acids. The V and J ends lost 5 bases and 6 bases respectively, with 10 bases between them. CDR3 sequence: CASSQGWDGYTF. The CDR3 nucleotides are TGTGCCAGCAGTCAGGGGTGGGATGGCTACACCTTC.

This clone was found a few times. The chain recombines TRBV5-4 with TRBJ1-1, with TRBD1 as a possible D gene (5 bases). V shed 4 bases and J shed 5 bases, with 18 bases lying between them. Looked up from germline, CDR1 is SGHNT and CDR2 is YYREEE (reference sequence). The CDR3 totals 15 residues. The CDR3 loop reads CASSTQDKIPTEAFF. The CDR3 DNA is TGTGCCAGCAGCACCCAGGACAAGATTCCGACTGAAGCTTTCTTT.

The chain links TRBV28 to TRBJ1-1; TRBD1 agrees at 8 bases. This CDR3 spans 15 amino acids. Looked up from germline, CDR1 is MDHEN and CDR2 is SYDVKM. V lost 6 bases and J lost 1; bases outside the gene matches: 7. The CDR3 bases are TGTGCCAGCAGGCCGACAGGGGTCTCGAACACTGAAGCTTTCTTT. Translation gives CASRPTGVSNTEAFF.

The rearrangement uses TRBV5-4 and TRBJ2-5; 9 nucleotides match TRBD2. J was trimmed by 3 bases and V by 0 bases; bases with no gene match: 6. The CDR3 has 16 residues. Germline CDR1 and CDR2: SGHNT and YYREEE (reference sequence). The CDR3 DNA reads TGTGCCAGCAGCTTGGGTAGCGGGGGAAAAAAAGAGACCCAGTACTTC. This encodes CASSLGSGGKKETQYF.

This clone was observed a single time. V and J are TRBV7-2 and TRBJ2-1; D may be TRBD2 (5 bases). The CDR3 has 16 residues. Trimming pared 1 base from V and 0 bases from J, leaving 10 bases between. Germline CDR1 is SGHTA and CDR2 is FQGNSA. The CDR3 nucleotides read TGTGCCAGCAGCTTAGATCGGGAACGCTCCTACAATGAGCAGTTCTTC. As protein: CASSLDRERSYNEQFF. The variable domain in full, completed from reference TRBV7-2 and TRBJ2-1, reads GAGVSQSPSNKVTEKGKDVELRCDPISGHTALYWYRQSLGQGLEFLIYFQGNSAPDKSGLPSDRFSAERTGGSVSTLTIQRTQQEDSAVYLCASSLDRERSYNEQFFGPGTRLTVL.

This sequence joins TRBV30 and TRBJ1-4, with D perhaps TRBD1 (6 bases). The V gene lost 2 bases and the J gene lost 2 bases, with 18 bases spanning the gap. The CDR3 is made up of 17 amino acids. The V gene's germline CDR1 is GTSNPN and CDR2 SVGIG (reference sequence). This chain's CDR3 is CAWSYWQGTPTNEKLFF. CDR3 DNA: TGTGCCTGGAGTTATTGGCAGGGGACCCCCACTAATGAAAAACTGTTTTTT.

The chain combines TRBV11-2 with TRBJ2-7; a possible D gene is TRBD1 (5 bases). V was clipped by 0 bases and J by 6 bases, with 12 bases between them. The germline V gene encodes CDR1 SGHAT and CDR2 FQNNGV. The CDR3 sequence is 14 residues long. This CDR3 is CASSLDRQGFEQYF. The CDR3 DNA reads TGTGCCAGCAGCTTAGACCGGCAGGGATTCGAGCAGTACTTC.

The chain joins TRBV27 to TRBJ1-1; the match to TRBD1 covers 9 bases. V dropped 4 bases and J dropped 4; count of bases not matched to a gene: 4. The CDR3 has 14 residues. Per germline, CDR1 MNHEY and CDR2 SMNVEV (reference sequence). CDR3 region: CASSSTGGRTEAFF. The CDR3 bases are TGTGCCAGCAGTTCTACAGGGGGCCGCACTGAAGCTTTCTTT.

The CDR3 nucleotides read TGTGCCAGCAGATCCGGACAGGGCATGAATTCACCCCTCCACTTT. It translates to CASRSGQGMNSPLHF. The V gene is TRBV6-5, the J gene TRBJ1-6, with 8 bases matching TRBD1. The CDR3 spans 15 residues. CDR1 and CDR2 from the germline V gene are MNHEY and SVGAGI. V was pared by 6 bases and J by 7 bases, with 8 bases of the junction left unmatched.

In regard to this clone: The same CDR3 can be traced to other DNA sequences in this sample. The V gene is TRBV6-5, the J gene TRBJ1-1; a possible D gene is TRBD1 (5 bases). The CDR3 is made up of 14 amino acids. V was cut by 5 bases and J by 1 base, with 11 bases left in between. CDR1 is MNHEY, CDR2 SVGAGI, per germline. The CDR3 loop reads CASSPDRGNTEAFF. The CDR3 DNA reads as TGTGCCAGCAGTCCCGATAGGGGGAACACTGAAGCTTTCTTT.

The chain joins TRBV7-8 to TRBJ2-3, with D tentatively TRBD2 (6 bases). CDR1 SGHVS and CDR2 FQNEAQ come from the germline V gene. The V end was cut by 5 bases, the J end by 1 base, with 13 bases between. The CDR3 runs 15 residues. Here the CDR3 reads CASSPSSGGTDTQYF. CDR3 nucleotide sequence: TGTGCCAGCAGCCCGAGCTCGGGGGGCACAGATACGCAGTATTTT. The entire variable domain, with the rest obtained from reference TRBV7-8 and TRBJ2-3, is as follows: GAGVSQSPRYKVAKRGQDVALRCDPISGHVSLFWYQQALGQGPEFLTYFQNEAQLDKSGLPSDRFFAERPEGSVSTLKIQRTQQEDSAVYLCASSPSSGGTDTQYFGPGTRLTVL.

The chain is built from TRBV5-4 and TRBJ1-1; D possibly corresponds to TRBD1 (5 bases). Trimming pared 5 bases from V and 3 bases from J, leaving 14 bases between. This CDR3 spans 14 amino acids. The germline V gene has CDR1 SGHNT and CDR2 YYREEE (reference sequence). The CDR3 reads CASRSLTADTEAFF. The CDR3 DNA reads as TGTGCCAGCAGGTCGTTGACAGCCGACACTGAAGCTTTCTTT.

This clone was seen just once. CDR3: CASSAGGLDTQYF. The CDR3 region has the DNA TGTGCCAGCAGCGCGGGGGGGCTCGATACGCAGTATTTT. The rearrangement uses TRBV6-4 and TRBJ2-3; 9 bases match TRBD2. V lost 6 bases and J lost 6; bases outside the gene matches: 4. Germline-derived CDR1 and CDR2 are MRHNA and SNTAGT. The CDR3 runs 13 residues.

This chain links TRBV11-2 with TRBJ1-2; 7 nucleotides match TRBD1. There are 14 residues in the CDR3. From germline, CDR1 is SGHAT and CDR2 FQNNGV. Germline trimming cut 0 bases from V and 7 bases from J; bases unmatched to any gene: 5. The CDR3 protein is CASSLETGLAGYTF. CDR3 nucleotide sequence: TGTGCCAGCAGCTTAGAGACAGGGTTAGCTGGCTACACCTTC. The whole variable domain, remainder taken from reference TRBV11-2 and TRBJ1-2, is EAGVAQSPRYKIIEKRQSVAFWCNPISGHATLYWYQQILGQGPKLLIQFQNNGVVDDSQLPKDRFSAERLKGVDSTLKIQPAKLEDSAVYLCASSLETGLAGYTFGSGTRLTVV.